This passage covers 6 T cell receptor beta chains from one sample sequenced in a study of blood T cells in healthy people across ages. The second PCR ran about 6 to 11 cycles with a sample-barcoded 5' primer and J-beta primers. TCRdb ran MiXCR on the 5' RACE reads and lists one entry per CDR3 protein. The sample holds 1.5 million to 2 million distinct CDR3 sequences, approximately 32% seen once. Sequences were obtained from blood. These receptors came from a woman between 25 and 40 years old in good health.

This clonotype was counted only a few times. The V and J genes are TRBV5-1 and TRBJ2-7, with TRBD1 matching over 7 bases. The CDR3 loop spans 15 amino acids. CDR1 SGHRS and CDR2 YFSETQ come from the germline V gene. The junction had 14 bases not matched to a gene; V was cut back by 4 bases and J by 7 bases. DNA for the CDR3: TGCGCCAGCAGCCCCCTTACTGGACAGGTCGGAGAGCAGTACTTC. Encoded protein: CASSPLTGQVGEQYF.

V gene TRBV6-6 combines with J gene TRBJ2-4; D might be TRBD1 (6 bases). Germline V lookup: CDR1 MNHNY, CDR2 SVGAGI (reference sequence). The CDR3 contains 16 residues. V dropped 4 bases and J dropped 0 bases, with 13 bases sitting between them. In DNA form, the CDR3 reads TGTGCCAGCAGTTTAAACAGGGAACTAGCCAAAAACATTCAGTACTTC. Its translation is CASSLNRELAKNIQYF.

There are a few counts of this clonotype. For the CDR3, the DNA is TGTGCCAGCAGTTTATCTATACGTAGGGATGAGCAGTTCTTC. Translating gives CASSLSIRRDEQFF. J is TRBJ2-1 and V is TRBV27, with D hard to call. V lost 0 bases to trimming and J lost 8 bases, with 11 bases between them. Germline CDR1 reads MNHEY; CDR2 reads SMNVEV (reference sequence). The CDR3 sequence is 14 residues long.

The V gene is TRBV4-1, the J gene TRBJ1-5; D may be TRBD1 (6 bases). Per the germline V gene, CDR1 is MGHRA and CDR2 is YSYEKL. This CDR3 region has 15 residues. The ends were cut back, 4 bases at V and 3 bases at J, with 13 bases in the middle. The CDR3 bases are TGCGCCAGCAGCCGACGGGACAACAACAATCAGCCCCAGCATTTT. Residues: CASSRRDNNNQPQHF.

The rearrangement joins TRBV28 to TRBJ2-7; D gene uncertain. Matching the DNA end better, TRBJ2-5 makes the J call doubtful. The CDR3 extends over 14 amino acids. Germline lookup yields CDR1 MDHEN and CDR2 SYDVKM. Here the CDR3 DNA reads TGTGCCAGCAGTTTATTGAGTAGTGCGGAGACCCAGTACTTC. Its translation: CASSLLSSAETQYF.

The V call is TRBV5-1, the J call TRBJ2-7, with TRBD2 matching 9 bases. CDR1 SGHRS and CDR2 YFSETQ come from the germline V gene. The V and J ends lost 8 bases and 1 base, in that order; junction bases with no gene match: 7. The CDR3 covers 14 residues. CDR3: CASSSGSDSYEQYF. The CDR3 nucleotides read TGCGCCAGTAGTAGCGGGAGCGATTCCTACGAGCAGTACTTC.